This T cell receptor (beta chain) was identified in a study of beta chain features in type 1 diabetes. Sorting with CD45RO/CCR7/CD25/CD127/CD95/CD27 yielded naive, central memory, regulatory and stem-like memory CD4+ cells. Reverse transcription of all isolated RNA meant that expressed TCRB transcripts were sequenced. Only in-frame clones appear in the TCRdb table, and some are missing; sequencing was by immunoSEQ multiplex PCR. The table shows hundreds of thousands of clones, with approximately 30% occurring only once. The CDR3 has 16 amino acids. CDR1 PRHDT and CDR2 FYEKMQ come from the germline V gene (reference sequence). V lost 5 bases and J lost 3; bases outside the gene matches: 8.

The chain recombines TRBV13 with TRBJ2-1; TRBD2 agrees at 9 bases. Material for sequencing was naive CD4+ T cells from blood. This TCR was sampled from a man in his late teens or twenties in good health. CDR3 amino acids: CASSASGIKGYNEQFF. The CDR3 nucleotides are TGTGCCAGCAGCGCTAGCGGGATCAAAGGCTACAATGAGCAGTTCTTC.